This record covers a single TCR beta chain. Its target is not known. The time point: newly diagnosed GD, antithyroid drugs for less than 3 months. The authors made the TCR library using RNA they extracted from PBMCs. In each case, Graves' disease was diagnosed per American Thyroid Association guidelines. The sample comes from a study of regulatory T cells in long-lasting Graves disease. Study outcomes and limitations: Persistent disease showed a preference for TRBV28, TRBJ1-2 and TRBJ2-5. Limited sample numbers may have lowered accuracy.

For TCR beta, libraries came from iRepertoire HTBI primers and Arm-PCR of CDR3 regions. Via MiXCR, TCRdb re-called the multiplex PCR reads, giving one row per CDR3 protein. The sample carries approximately 560,000 distinct CDR3 sequences, roughly 15% recorded once. V gave up 4 bases and J gave up 2 bases; unmatched junction bases: 11. Per the germline V gene, CDR1 is SEHNR and CDR2 is FQNEAQ (reference sequence). The length of the CDR3 is 17 residues. A further study also used this sample, focusing on T cells in Graves' hyperthyroidism and ophthalmopathy.

This receptor was obtained from a young man with Graves disease. The chain carries TRBV7-9 and TRBJ2-1; 7 bases are shared with TRBD2. Here the sequenced sample was peripheral blood mononuclear cells (PBMCs), taken at new diagnosis, from a patient treated with antithyroid drugs. The CDR3 region is CASSSGWASGPYNEQFF. CDR3 in DNA: TGTGCCAGCAGCTCCGGTTGGGCTAGCGGACCCTACAATGAGCAGTTCTTC.